Listed here are 10 T cell receptor beta chains from one sample, sequenced in a study of CD4+ T cells in melanoma. Libraries were prepared by immunoSEQ multiplex PCR; TCRdb keeps only in-frame clonotypes and omits some of them. The repertoire has just over 14,000 clones, about 60% of them found once; the top ten carry around 16%. Sequencing was done on a sample of cells from a culture (not recorded whether cultured in vitro). All receptors come from a human donor with melanoma.

The chain links TRBV7-2 to TRBJ2-7; TRBD2 matches 14 bases. V shed 5 bases, J shed 3 bases, and the junction held 0 bases outside the gene matches. CDR3 length: 14 residues. In germline, CDR1 is SGHTA, CDR2 FQGNSA. CDR3 residues: CASSGTSGGYEQYF. Written as DNA, the CDR3 is TGTGCCAGCAGCGGGACTAGCGGGGGCTACGAGCAGTACTTC.

The V gene is TRBV10-3, the J gene TRBJ2-7; no firm D call. The V end was cut by 10 bases, the J end by 0 bases, with 10 bases between. Germline values: CDR1 ENHRY, CDR2 SYGVKD. The CDR3 has 12 amino acids. The chain's CDR3 is CASRKDSYEQYF. The CDR3 nucleotides are TGTGCCAGCAGAAAGGACTCCTACGAGCAGTACTTC.

This rearrangement joins TRBV5-1 to TRBJ2-7; D may be TRBD1 (5 bases). The CDR3 is 13 residues long. Germline V gene data show CDR1 as SGHRS and CDR2 as YFSETQ. The V end was cut by 1 base, the J end by 1 base, with 6 bases between. CDR3 loop: CASSLQGSYEQYF. The CDR3 DNA sequence: TGCGCCAGCAGCTTGCAGGGTTCCTACGAGCAGTACTTC.

The CDR3 DNA reads TGTGCCAGCAGTCACCGGGACAGGGGGGAATACGAGCAGTACTTC. It yields the protein CASSHRDRGEYEQYF. The rearrangement links TRBV6-6 to TRBJ2-7, with TRBD1 matching over 11 bases. V lost 5 bases and J lost 4; bases outside the gene matches: 7. Germline-derived CDR1 and CDR2 are MNHNY and SVGAGI (reference sequence). This CDR3 has 15 amino acids.

This clone was seen a handful of times. The chain couples TRBV29-1 to TRBJ2-1; D not certain. In germline, CDR1 is SQVTM, CDR2 ANQGSEA. This CDR3 is 12 amino acids long. V dropped 0 bases and J dropped 7 bases, with 7 bases sitting between them. The CDR3 spells CSVEDRLNEQFF. As DNA, the CDR3 is TGCAGCGTTGAAGACAGGTTAAATGAGCAGTTCTTC.

The chain carries TRBV5-1 and TRBJ2-3; D call uncertain. The CDR3 is made up of 15 amino acids. Germline-derived CDR1 and CDR2 are SGHRS and YFSETQ. Trimming removed 0 bases at V and 4 bases at J, with 12 bases between. The CDR3 DNA sequence: TGCGCCAGCAGCTTGGGACTCTCCCCGGCAGATACGCAGTATTTT. Translated: CASSLGLSPADTQYF.

This clone has only a few counts. The chain is built from TRBV5-4 and TRBJ2-5; no clear D. The CDR3 runs to 14 residues. Germline CDR1 reads SGHNT; CDR2 reads YYREEE (reference sequence). V lost 2 bases and J lost 4, with 12 bases in between. The CDR3 loop reads CASSFPDLRETQYF. The CDR3 coding sequence is TGTGCCAGCAGCTTCCCGGACCTTCGAGAGACCCAGTACTTC.

This chain uses TRBV7-8 with TRBJ2-1; perhaps D is TRBD1 or TRBD2 (6 bases each). Trimming took off 2 bases at V and 6 bases at J, with 8 bases between the two ends. Looked up from germline, CDR1 is SGHVS and CDR2 is FQNEAQ. The CDR3 covers 13 residues. CDR3 loop: CASSLKGGNEQFF. As DNA, the CDR3 is TGTGCCAGCAGCTTAAAGGGGGGCAATGAGCAGTTCTTC.

The chain recombines TRBV4-2 with TRBJ2-1; D tentatively fits TRBD1 or TRBD2 (5 bases each). The CDR3 has 16 amino acids. CDR1 is LGHNA, CDR2 YNFKEQ, per germline. V was clipped by 4 bases and J by 7 bases, with 20 bases between them. CDR3 region: CASSPLGTGPSNEQFF. The CDR3 DNA is TGTGCCAGCAGCCCCTTAGGGACGGGGCCCTCGAATGAGCAGTTCTTC.

This clone appeared a single time. The chain recombines TRBV6-4 with TRBJ2-7, with 7 bases aligning to TRBD2. J lost 7 bases, V lost 5 bases, and 11 bases had no gene match. The CDR3 is made up of 14 amino acids. Germline CDR1 reads MRHNA; CDR2 reads SNTAGT. The DNA for the CDR3 is TGTGCCAGCAGTAGGCGGGGCGGGGAGGGAGAGCAGTACTTC. Translated, it gives CASSRRGGEGEQYF.